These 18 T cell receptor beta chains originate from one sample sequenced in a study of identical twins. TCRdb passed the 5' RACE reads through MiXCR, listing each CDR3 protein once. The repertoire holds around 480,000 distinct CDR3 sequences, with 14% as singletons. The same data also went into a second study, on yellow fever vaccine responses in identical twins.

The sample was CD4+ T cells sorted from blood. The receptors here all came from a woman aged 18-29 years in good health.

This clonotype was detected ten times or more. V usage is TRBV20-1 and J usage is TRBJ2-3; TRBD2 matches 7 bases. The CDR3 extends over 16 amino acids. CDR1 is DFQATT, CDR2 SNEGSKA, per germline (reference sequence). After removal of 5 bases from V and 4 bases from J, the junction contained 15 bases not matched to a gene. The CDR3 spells CSAPPLVGGWADTQYF. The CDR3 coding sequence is TGCAGTGCTCCCCCCTTGGTGGGGGGGTGGGCAGATACGCAGTATTTT.

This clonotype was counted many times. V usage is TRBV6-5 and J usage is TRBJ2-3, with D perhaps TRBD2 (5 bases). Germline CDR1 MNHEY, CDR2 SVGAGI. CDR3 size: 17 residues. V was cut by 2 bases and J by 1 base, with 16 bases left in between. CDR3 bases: TGTGCCAGCAGTTACCTTTTAAGAGGGCGAGGCACAGATACGCAGTATTTT. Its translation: CASSYLLRGRGTDTQYF.

The CDR3 nucleotides read TGTGCCAGTAAGATAGGGGCTGACACCGGGGAGCTGTTTTTT. This gives the protein CASKIGADTGELFF. The chain employs TRBV19 and TRBJ2-2, with D perhaps TRBD1 (5 bases). V lost 7 bases and J lost 3, with 12 bases in between. The CDR3 totals 14 residues. The germline V gene has CDR1 LNHDA and CDR2 SQIVND (reference sequence). Supplemented by reference TRBV19 and TRBJ2-2, the full variable domain reads DGGITQSPKYLFRKEGQNVTLSCEQNLNHDAMYWYRQDPGQGLRLIYYSQIVNDFQKGDIAEGYSVSREKKESFPLTVTSAQKNPTAFYLCASKIGADTGELFFGEGSRLTVL.

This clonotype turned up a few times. Here the CDR3 reads CASSSGKEGLEQFF. CDR3 DNA: TGCGCCAGCAGCTCAGGAAAAGAGGGCCTTGAGCAGTTCTTC. The chain has TRBV5-1 and TRBJ2-1; possibly TRBD2 for D (5 bases). The V end was cut by 3 bases, the J end by 9 bases, with 16 bases between. Germline CDR1 is SGHRS and CDR2 is YFSETQ. The CDR3 contains 14 residues.

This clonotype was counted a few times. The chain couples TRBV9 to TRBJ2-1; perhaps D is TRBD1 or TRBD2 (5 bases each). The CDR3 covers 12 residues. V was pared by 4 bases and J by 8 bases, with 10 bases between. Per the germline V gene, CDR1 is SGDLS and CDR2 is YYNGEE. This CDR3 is CASSRDGYEQFF. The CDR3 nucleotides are TGTGCCAGCAGCAGGGACGGTTATGAGCAGTTCTTC.

CDR3 nucleotide sequence: TGTGCCAGCAGGTCCGGGCGACAGGGTTACAATGAGCAGTTCTTC. Translating it yields CASRSGRQGYNEQFF. The V call is TRBV7-2, the J call TRBJ2-1; 7 bases match TRBD1. The CDR3 has 15 residues. The ends lost 6 bases at V and 4 bases at J; junction bases unmatched: 9. Germline lookup yields CDR1 SGHTA and CDR2 FQGNSA.

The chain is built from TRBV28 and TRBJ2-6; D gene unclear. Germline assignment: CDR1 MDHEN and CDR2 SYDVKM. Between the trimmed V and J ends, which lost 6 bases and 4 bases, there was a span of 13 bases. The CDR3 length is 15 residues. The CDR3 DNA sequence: TGTGCCAGCAGCTTCAGAGGTTACGGGGCCAACGTCCTGACTTTC. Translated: CASSFRGYGANVLTF.

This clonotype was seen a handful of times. Written as DNA, the CDR3 is TGTGCTAGTACACCCCCAGGGGTCACACTGAACACTGAAGCTTTCTTT. Translating gives CASTPPGVTLNTEAFF. The chain has TRBV12-5 and TRBJ1-1, with D perhaps matching TRBD1 (6 bases). Germline lookup yields CDR1 LGHNT and CDR2 FRNRAP. The ends were cut back, 8 bases at V and 0 bases at J, with 19 bases in the middle. CDR3 length: 16 amino acids.

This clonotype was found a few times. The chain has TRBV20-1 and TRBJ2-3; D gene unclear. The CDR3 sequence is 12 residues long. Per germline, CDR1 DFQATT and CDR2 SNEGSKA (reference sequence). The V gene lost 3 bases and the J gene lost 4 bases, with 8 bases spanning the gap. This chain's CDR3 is CSARWMADTQYF. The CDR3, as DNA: TGCAGTGCTAGGTGGATGGCAGATACGCAGTATTTT.

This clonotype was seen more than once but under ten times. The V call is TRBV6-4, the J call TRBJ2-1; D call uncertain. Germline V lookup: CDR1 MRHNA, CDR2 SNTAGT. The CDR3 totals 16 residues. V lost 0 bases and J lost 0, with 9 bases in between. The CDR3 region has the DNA TGTGCCAGCAGTGACTCAGTCGCAAGCTCCTACAATGAGCAGTTCTTC. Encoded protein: CASSDSVASSYNEQFF.

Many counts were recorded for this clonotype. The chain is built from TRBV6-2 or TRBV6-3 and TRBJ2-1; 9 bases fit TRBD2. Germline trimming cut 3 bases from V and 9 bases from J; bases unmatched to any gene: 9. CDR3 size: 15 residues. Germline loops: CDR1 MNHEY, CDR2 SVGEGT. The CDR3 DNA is TGTGCCAGCAGTTATAGGCGGGAGGGCCGGGGTGAGCAGTTCTTC. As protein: CASSYRREGRGEQFF.

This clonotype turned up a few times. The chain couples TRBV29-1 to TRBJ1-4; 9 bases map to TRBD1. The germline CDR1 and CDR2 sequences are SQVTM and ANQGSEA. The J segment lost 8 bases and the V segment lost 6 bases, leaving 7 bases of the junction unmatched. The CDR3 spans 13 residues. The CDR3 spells CSVPGTGQEKLFF. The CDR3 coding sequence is TGCAGCGTCCCCGGGACAGGGCAAGAAAAACTGTTTTTT.

CDR3 DNA sequence: TGTGCCAGCTCACCCTACGCGGCGAACACTGAAGCTTTCTTT. Translated: CASSPYAANTEAFF. V usage is TRBV18 and J usage is TRBJ1-1; D gene uncertain. Germline CDR1 is KGHSH and CDR2 is LQKENI. With 3 bases removed from V and 1 base from J, the gap between germline ends came to 9 bases. This CDR3 contains 14 residues.

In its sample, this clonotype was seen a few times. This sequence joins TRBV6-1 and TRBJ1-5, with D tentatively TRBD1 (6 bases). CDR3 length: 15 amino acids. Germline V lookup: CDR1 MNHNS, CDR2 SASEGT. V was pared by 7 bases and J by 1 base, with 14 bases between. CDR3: CASTSGQGSNQPQHF. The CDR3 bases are TGTGCCAGCACCTCGGGGCAGGGGAGCAATCAGCCCCAGCATTTT.

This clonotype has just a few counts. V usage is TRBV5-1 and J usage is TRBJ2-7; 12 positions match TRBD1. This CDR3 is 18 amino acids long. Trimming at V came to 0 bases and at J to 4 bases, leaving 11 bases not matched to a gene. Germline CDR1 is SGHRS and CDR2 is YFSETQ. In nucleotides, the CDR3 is TGCGCCAGCAGCTTGGCCTTCACCCGGGACAGGGGGCGATACGAGCAGTACTTC. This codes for CASSLAFTRDRGRYEQYF.

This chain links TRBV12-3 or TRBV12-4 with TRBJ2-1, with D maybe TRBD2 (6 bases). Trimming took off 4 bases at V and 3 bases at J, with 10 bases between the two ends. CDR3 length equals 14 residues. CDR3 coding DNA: TGTGCCAGCAGTTGGCAGCGGGTCTACAATGAGCAGTTCTTC. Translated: CASSWQRVYNEQFF.

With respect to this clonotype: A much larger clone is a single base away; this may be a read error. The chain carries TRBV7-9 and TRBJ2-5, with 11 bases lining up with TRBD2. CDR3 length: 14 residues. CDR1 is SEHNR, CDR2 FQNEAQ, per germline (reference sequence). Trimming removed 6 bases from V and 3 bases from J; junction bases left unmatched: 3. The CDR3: CASRGTSGEETQYF. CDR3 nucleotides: TGTGCCAGCAGAGGGACTAGCGGAGAAGAGACCCAGTACTTC.

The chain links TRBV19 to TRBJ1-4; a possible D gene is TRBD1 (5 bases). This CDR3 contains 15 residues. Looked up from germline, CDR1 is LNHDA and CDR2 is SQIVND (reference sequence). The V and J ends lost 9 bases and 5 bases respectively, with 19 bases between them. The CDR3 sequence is CASVQTRGENEKLFF. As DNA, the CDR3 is TGTGCCAGCGTACAGACGAGGGGCGAAAATGAAAAACTGTTTTTT.